Listed below are T cell receptor beta chains from one sample, sequenced in a study of CD8+CD57+ T cells in acquired aplastic anemia. TCRdb itself ran the reads through MiXCR, one entry per CDR3 protein. The sample includes around 250,000 distinct CDR3 sequences, roughly 82% of them seen just once. The sample comprised sorted CD4+, CD8+, or CD8+CD57+ T cells (not recorded which) from PBMCs. The receptors derive from a human donor with aplastic anemia. CDR3s include the opening cysteine and the closing phenylalanine or tryptophan. The D gene is left open where the match is weak. Size is omitted from some rows. Given values are once, few, many or a class for expanded clones.

13	NA	NA	TRBV7-8	TRBJ2-7	CASSSQGSYEQYF	TGTGCCAGCAGCTCACAGGGCTCCTACGAGCAGTACTTC
14	NA	NA	TRBV7-9	TRBJ2-7	CASSLLADTQYFGF	NA
18	TRBD1	many	TRBV5-1	TRBJ2-7	CASSSHEAYRGPTYEQYF	TGCGCCAGCAGCTCCCACGAAGCTTACAGGGGGCCAACCTACGAGCAGTACTTC
16	NA	NA	TRBV2	TRBJ2-5	CASRDGVLAGQETGHF	TGTGCCAGCAGGGACGGGGTTCTAGCGGGACAGGAGACTGGCCACTTC
14	TRBD2	NA	TRBV9	TRBJ2-7	CATSGRGLASDTYF	TGTGCCACCAGCGGCCGGGGACTAGCCTCAGATACGTACTTC
15	NA	NA	TRBV4-3	TRBJ1-1	CASSQDRFSSTEAFF	TGCGCCAGCAGCCAAGACCGGTTTTCGAGCACTGAAGCTTTCTTT
14	NA	NA	TRBV7-7	TRBJ2-3	CASSTSAGLRAAHF	TGTGCCAGCAGCACGTCTGCAGGGCTACGAGCAGCACATTTT
16	NA	NA	TRBV11-2	TRBJ1-6	CASSAGGASYNSPLHF	TGTGCCAGCAGCGCCGGTGGCGCCTCCTATAATTCACCCCTCCACTTT
13	NA	NA	TRBV9	TRBJ2-3	CASGDGADKTQFF	TGTGCCAGCGGCGACGGGGCCGATAAGACGCAGTTTTTT
16	NA	many	TRBV5-8	TRBJ1-5	CASSYTYRDSNQPQHF	TGTGCCAGCAGCTATACCTACAGGGACAGCAATCAGCCCCAGCATTTT
14	TRBD1	NA	TRBV15	TRBJ2-7	CATSRQGRSYEQYF	TGTGCCACCTCCCGACAGGGGCGCTCCTACGAGCAGTACTTC
15	NA	NA	TRBV18	TRBJ2-7	CATSPGEGKIDEQYF	TGTGCCACCTCCCCCGGTGAGGGGAAAATCGACGAGCAGTACTTC
15	TRBD2	NA	TRBV20-1	TRBJ2-1	CSARDLRGGINEQFF	TGCAGTGCTAGAGATCTGCGGGGGGGCATAAATGAGCAGTTCTTC
15	NA	NA	TRBV5-6	TRBJ2-3	CASSLFEGTTDTQYF	TGTGCCAGCAGCTTGTTCGAGGGGACGACAGATACGCAGTATTTT
13	NA	NA	TRBV19	TRBJ2-1	CATRTVAFDEQFF	TGTGCCACCCGGACCGTTGCTTTCGATGAGCAGTTCTTC
14	NA	NA	TRBV7-2	TRBJ2-3	CASSSAPGPGPQNF	TGTGCCAGCAGCTCCGCCCCCGGGCCCGGTCCCCAGAACTTT
15	TRBD2	NA	TRBV11-1	TRBJ2-1	CASSTSGGARYEQFF	TGTGCCAGCAGCACTAGCGGGGGGGCCCGCTATGAGCAGTTCTTC
15	NA	NA	TRBV7-8	TRBJ1-1	CASSGERGANAEAFF	TGTGCCAGCAGTGGGGAGCGGGGGGCGAACGCTGAAGCTTTCTTT
15	NA	few	TRBV29-1	TRBJ1-1	CSVVLGGTANTEAFF	TGCAGCGTTGTGCTGGGGGGTACAGCGAACACTGAAGCTTTCTTT
12	NA	few	TRBV9	TRBJ2-5	CASSTWGETQYF	TGTGCCAGCAGTACCTGGGGAGAGACCCAGTACTTC
10	NA	NA	TRBV24-1	TRBJ2-7	CASRAHPTYF	TGTGCCAGTAGGGCACACCCCACATACTTC
15	NA	once	TRBV5-1	TRBJ2-3	CASSLADRAADTQYF	TGCGCCAGCAGCTTGGCGGACAGAGCCGCAGATACGCAGTATTTT